These 12 T cell receptor beta chains share one sample of origin, sequenced in a study of blood T cell repertoires in COVID-19. Assay: immunoSEQ multiplex PCR; the TCRdb copy retains only in-frame clones and omits some. The sample has about 180,000 clones, roughly 80% seen once; the top ten hold roughly 6.3%. The sequenced material came from peripheral blood. The receptors were sampled from a human donor in a cohort sampled during active COVID-19.

The V call is TRBV29-1, the J call TRBJ1-2, with D unresolved. Trimming left V 1 base short and J 8 bases short, with 20 bases between. Germline V gene data show CDR1 as SQVTM and CDR2 as ANQGSEA. CDR3 length equals 15 residues. The CDR3 coding sequence is TGCAGCGTTGAAGTTTGGGGAGTCGGGCTTAACGGCTACACCTTC. The encoded protein is CSVEVWGVGLNGYTF.

The chain joins TRBV18 to TRBJ2-5; TRBD2 matches at 12 bases. The CDR3 totals 19 residues. The V segment lost 2 bases and the J segment 1 base; nucleotides outside the gene matches: 11. The germline CDR1 and CDR2 sequences are KGHSH and LQKENI. CDR3 residues: CASSPGAGLAGAIQETQYF. The CDR3 coding sequence is TGTGCCAGCTCACCAGGAGCGGGACTAGCGGGCGCCATCCAAGAGACCCAGTACTTC.

This clone was observed a few times. The J gene is TRBJ1-1, the V gene TRBV9; D is unclear. The CDR3 runs 13 residues. CDR1 and CDR2 (germline): SGDLS, YYNGEE. V was cut by 5 bases and J by 0 bases, with 8 bases left in between. This CDR3 is CASSETVNTEAFF. As DNA, the CDR3 is TGTGCCAGCAGTGAGACTGTGAACACTGAAGCTTTCTTT. Full variable domain (remainder filled in from reference TRBV9 and TRBJ1-1): DSGVTQTPKHLITATGQRVTLRCSPRSGDLSVYWYQQSLDQGLQFLIQYYNGEERAKGNILERFSAQQFPDLHSELNLSSLELGDSALYFCASSETVNTEAFFGQGTRLTVV.

V and J are TRBV6-6 and TRBJ1-3; D remains unclear. The CDR3 extends over 16 amino acids. CDR1 and CDR2 (germline): MNHNY, SVGAGI (reference sequence). V was shortened by 0 bases and J by 0 bases, with 9 bases between the two germline ends. CDR3 DNA sequence: TGTGCCAGCAGTTACTCAAGGGAGAGCTCTGGAAACACCATATATTTT. It codes for CASSYSRESSGNTIYF.

The chain is built from TRBV6-5 and TRBJ2-3; 8 nucleotides align to TRBD2. Germline values: CDR1 MNHEY, CDR2 SVGAGI. J gave up 2 bases and V 10 bases, and 8 bases lay outside the gene matches. The CDR3 is made up of 14 amino acids. CDR3 nucleotides: TGTGCCACCCGGGAGGGGGGGATCACAGATACGCAGTATTTT. As protein: CATREGGITDTQYF.

V and J are TRBV6-5 and TRBJ1-1, with TRBD1 as a possible D gene (5 bases). Germline V gives CDR1 MNHEY, CDR2 SVGAGI. This CDR3 comprises 13 residues. V lost 8 bases and J 5 bases, leaving 15 bases between the germline ends. The DNA of the CDR3 is TGTGCCAGCGGTCTTGGGGGGAATACTGAAGCTTTCTTT. Its protein product is CASGLGGNTEAFF.

The sample holds one count of this clone. This chain uses TRBV7-9 with TRBJ1-4, with D tentatively TRBD1 (6 bases). CDR3 length: 14 amino acids. V lost 8 bases and J lost 7, with 17 bases in between. The germline V gene encodes CDR1 SEHNR and CDR2 FQNEAQ (reference sequence). CDR3 loop: CASAFNSGAEKLFF. Written as DNA, the CDR3 is TGTGCCAGCGCCTTTAACTCAGGGGCTGAAAAACTGTTTTTT.

This clone has a single count. The V gene is TRBV23-1, the J gene TRBJ2-7, with D possibly TRBD1 on 6 matching bases. TRBV23-1 is an ORF, with its function uncertain. Trimming removed 6 bases from V and 5 bases from J, with 17 bases in between. CDR3 length: 14 amino acids. The CDR3 protein is CASRQGEMGNEQYF. The CDR3 nucleotides read TGCGCCAGCAGACAGGGCGAGATGGGAAACGAGCAGTACTTC.

The chain employs TRBV7-9 and TRBJ2-7, with a tentative D call TRBD1 (5 bases). The CDR3 length is 14 residues. Trimming left V 0 bases short and J 5 bases short, with 11 bases between. Germline CDR1 reads SEHNR; CDR2 reads FQNEAQ (reference sequence). For the CDR3, the DNA is TGTGCCAGCAGCTTAGCAGGGGTAGGGGACGAGCAGTACTTC. Encoded protein: CASSLAGVGDEQYF.

This clone appeared a single time. The genes are TRBV6-5 and TRBJ2-7, with a tentative D call TRBD1 (6 bases). This CDR3 has 15 residues. The V and J ends lost 2 bases and 0 bases respectively, with 11 bases between them. The germline gives CDR1 MNHEY, CDR2 SVGAGI. CDR3 sequence: CASSYGSGASYEQYF. CDR3 nucleotides: TGTGCCAGCAGTTACGGCTCAGGGGCCTCCTACGAGCAGTACTTC.

CDR3 sequence (DNA): TGTGCCAGCAGCCTGGGACAGGGGTATGGGGATCAGCCCCAGCATTTT. It encodes CASSLGQGYGDQPQHF. The chain combines TRBV7-2 with TRBJ1-5; 10 bases fit TRBD1. Per germline, CDR1 SGHTA and CDR2 FQGNSA. The CDR3 length is 16 residues. V trimming: 5 bases; J trimming: 5 bases; junction bases outside the gene matches: 9.

V is TRBV5-6 and J is TRBJ1-5; 9 bases match TRBD1. J lost 3 bases, V lost 4 bases, and 14 bases had no gene match. The CDR3 spans 18 residues. CDR1 SGHDT and CDR2 YYEEEE come from the germline V gene. The CDR3 nucleotides read TGTGCCAGCAGCCCGGTCCCGGGACAGGGTCCGCTCAATCAGCCCCAGCATTTT. Its translation: CASSPVPGQGPLNQPQHF.